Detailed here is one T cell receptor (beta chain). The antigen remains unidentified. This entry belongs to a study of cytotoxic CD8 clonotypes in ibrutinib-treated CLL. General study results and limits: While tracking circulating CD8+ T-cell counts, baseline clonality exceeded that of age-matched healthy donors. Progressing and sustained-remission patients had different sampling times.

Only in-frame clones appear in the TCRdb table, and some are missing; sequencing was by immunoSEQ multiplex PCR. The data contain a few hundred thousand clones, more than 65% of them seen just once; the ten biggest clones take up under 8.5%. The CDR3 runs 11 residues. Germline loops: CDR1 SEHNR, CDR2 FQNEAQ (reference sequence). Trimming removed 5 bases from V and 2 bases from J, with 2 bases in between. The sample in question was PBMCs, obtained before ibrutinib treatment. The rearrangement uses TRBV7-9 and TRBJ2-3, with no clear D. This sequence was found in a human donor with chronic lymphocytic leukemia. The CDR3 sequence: CASSITDTQYF. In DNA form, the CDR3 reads TGTGCCAGCAGCATCACAGATACGCAGTATTTT. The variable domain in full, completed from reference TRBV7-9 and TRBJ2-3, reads DTGVSQNPRHKITKRGQNVTFRCDPISEHNRLYWYRQTLGQGPEFLTYFQNEAQLEKSRLLSDRFSAERPKGSFSTLEIQRTEQGDSAMYLCASSITDTQYFGPGTRLTVL.